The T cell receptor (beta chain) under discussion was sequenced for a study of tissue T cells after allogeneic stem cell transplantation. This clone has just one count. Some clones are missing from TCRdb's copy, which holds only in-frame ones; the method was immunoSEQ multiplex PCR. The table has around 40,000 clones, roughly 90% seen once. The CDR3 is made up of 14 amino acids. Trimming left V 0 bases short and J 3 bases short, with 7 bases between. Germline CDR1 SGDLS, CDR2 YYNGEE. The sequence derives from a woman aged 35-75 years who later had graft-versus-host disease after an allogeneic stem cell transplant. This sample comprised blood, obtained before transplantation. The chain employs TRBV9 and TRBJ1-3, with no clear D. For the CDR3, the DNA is TGTGCCAGCAGCGTAGAGAGCTTTGGAAACACCATATATTTT. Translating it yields CASSVESFGNTIYF.